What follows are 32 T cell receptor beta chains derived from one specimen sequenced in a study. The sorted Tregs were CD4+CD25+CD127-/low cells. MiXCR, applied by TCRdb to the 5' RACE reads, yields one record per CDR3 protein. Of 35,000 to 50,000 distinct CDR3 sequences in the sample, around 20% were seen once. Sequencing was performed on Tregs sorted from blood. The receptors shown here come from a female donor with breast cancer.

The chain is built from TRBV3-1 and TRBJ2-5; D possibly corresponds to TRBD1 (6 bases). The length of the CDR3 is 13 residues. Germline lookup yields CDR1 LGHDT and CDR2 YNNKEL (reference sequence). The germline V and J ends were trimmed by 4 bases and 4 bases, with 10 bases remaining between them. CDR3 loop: CASSLGAGETQYF. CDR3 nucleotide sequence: TGTGCCAGCAGCCTGGGGGCAGGAGAGACCCAGTACTTC.

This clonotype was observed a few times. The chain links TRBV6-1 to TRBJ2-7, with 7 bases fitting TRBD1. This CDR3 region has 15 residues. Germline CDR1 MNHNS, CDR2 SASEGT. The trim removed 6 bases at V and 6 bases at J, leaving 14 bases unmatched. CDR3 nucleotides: TGTGCCAGCAGCGAACCTTCGATCGACAGGGCCGAGCAGTACTTC. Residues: CASSEPSIDRAEQYF.

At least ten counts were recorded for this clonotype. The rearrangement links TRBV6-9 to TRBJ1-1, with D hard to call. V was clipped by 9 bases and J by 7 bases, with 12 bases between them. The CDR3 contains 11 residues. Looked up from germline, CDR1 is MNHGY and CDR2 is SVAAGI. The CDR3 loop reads CARVAEVEAFF. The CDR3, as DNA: TGTGCCAGAGTCGCGGAGGTTGAAGCTTTCTTT.

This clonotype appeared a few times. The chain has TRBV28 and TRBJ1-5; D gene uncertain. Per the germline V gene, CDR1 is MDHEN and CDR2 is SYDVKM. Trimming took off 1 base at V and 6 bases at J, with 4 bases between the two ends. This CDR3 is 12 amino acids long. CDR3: CASSLYGQPQHF. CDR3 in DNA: TGTGCCAGCAGTTTATATGGTCAGCCCCAGCATTTT. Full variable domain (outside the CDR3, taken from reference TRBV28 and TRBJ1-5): DVKVTQSSRYLVKRTGEKVFLECVQDMDHENMFWYRQDPGLGLRLIYFSYDVKMKEKGDIPEGYSVSREKKERFSLILESASTNQTSMYLCASSLYGQPQHFGDGTRLSIL.

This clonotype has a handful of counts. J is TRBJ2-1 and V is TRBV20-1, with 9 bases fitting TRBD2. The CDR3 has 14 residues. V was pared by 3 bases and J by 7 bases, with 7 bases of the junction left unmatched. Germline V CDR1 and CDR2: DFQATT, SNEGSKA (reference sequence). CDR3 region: CSASMREGGNEQFF. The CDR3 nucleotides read TGCAGTGCTAGTATGCGGGAGGGCGGGAATGAGCAGTTCTTC.

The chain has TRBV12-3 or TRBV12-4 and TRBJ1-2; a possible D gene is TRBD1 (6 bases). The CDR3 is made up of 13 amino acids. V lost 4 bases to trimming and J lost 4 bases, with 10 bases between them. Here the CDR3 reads CASSWTALYGYTF. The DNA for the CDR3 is TGTGCCAGCAGTTGGACAGCCCTCTATGGCTACACCTTC.

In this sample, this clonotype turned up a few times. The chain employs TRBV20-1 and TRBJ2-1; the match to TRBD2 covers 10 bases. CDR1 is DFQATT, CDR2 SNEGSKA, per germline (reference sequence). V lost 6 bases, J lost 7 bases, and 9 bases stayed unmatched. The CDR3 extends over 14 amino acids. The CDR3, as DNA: TGCAGTGCGAGAAGCGGGGGGGGGACTAATGAGCAGTTCTTC. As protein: CSARSGGGTNEQFF.

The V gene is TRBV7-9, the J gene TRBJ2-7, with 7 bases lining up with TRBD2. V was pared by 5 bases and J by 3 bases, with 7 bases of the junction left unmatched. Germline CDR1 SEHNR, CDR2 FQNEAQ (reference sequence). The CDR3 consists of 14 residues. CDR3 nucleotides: TGTGCCAGCAGCCCCCCGGGAGGAGACTACGAGCAGTACTTC. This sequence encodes CASSPPGGDYEQYF.

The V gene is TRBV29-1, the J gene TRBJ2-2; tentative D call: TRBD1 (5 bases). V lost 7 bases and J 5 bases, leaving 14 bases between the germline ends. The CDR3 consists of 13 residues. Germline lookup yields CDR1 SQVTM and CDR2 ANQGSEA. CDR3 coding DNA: TGCAGCGCCGGACACGCCGGGACCGGGGAGCTGTTTTTT. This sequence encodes CSAGHAGTGELFF.

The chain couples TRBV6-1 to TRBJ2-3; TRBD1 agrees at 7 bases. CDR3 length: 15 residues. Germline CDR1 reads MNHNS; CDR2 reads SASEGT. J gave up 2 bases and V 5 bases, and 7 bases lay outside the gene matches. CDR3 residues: CASSLATGYTDTQYF. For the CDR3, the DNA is TGTGCCAGCAGTCTGGCGACAGGGTACACAGATACGCAGTATTTT.

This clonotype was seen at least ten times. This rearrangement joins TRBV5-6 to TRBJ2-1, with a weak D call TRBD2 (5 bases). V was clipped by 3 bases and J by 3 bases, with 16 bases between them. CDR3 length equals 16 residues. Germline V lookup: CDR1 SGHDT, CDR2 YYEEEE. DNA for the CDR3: TGTGCCAGCAGCTCAGGACCGGGGATTATCTACAATGAGCAGTTCTTC. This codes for CASSSGPGIIYNEQFF.

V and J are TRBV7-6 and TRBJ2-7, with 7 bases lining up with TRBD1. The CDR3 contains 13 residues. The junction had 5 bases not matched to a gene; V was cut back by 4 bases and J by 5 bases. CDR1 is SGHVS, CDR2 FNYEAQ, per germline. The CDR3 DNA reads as TGTGCCAGCAGCTCCCAGACAGGGAACGAGCAGTACTTC. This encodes CASSSQTGNEQYF. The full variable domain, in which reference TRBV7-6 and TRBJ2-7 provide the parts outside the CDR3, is GAGVSQSPRYKVTKRGQDVALRCDPISGHVSLYWYRQALGQGPEFLTYFNYEAQQDKSGLPNDRFSAERPEGSISTLTIQRTEQRDSAMYRCASSSQTGNEQYFGPGTRLTVT.

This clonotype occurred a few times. CDR3 bases: TGTGCCTGGAGTGGCGCTGCCAACAATGAGCAGTTCTTC. Translation gives CAWSGAANNEQFF. This chain connects TRBV30 to TRBJ2-1; D not certain. The CDR3 is 13 residues long. CDR1 is GTSNPN and CDR2 is SVGIG in the germline V gene (reference sequence). Trimming pared 1 base from V and 5 bases from J, leaving 9 bases between.

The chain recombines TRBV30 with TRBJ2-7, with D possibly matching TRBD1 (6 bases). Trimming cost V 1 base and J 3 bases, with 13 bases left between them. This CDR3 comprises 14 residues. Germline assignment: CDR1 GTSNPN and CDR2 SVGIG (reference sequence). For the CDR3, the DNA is TGTGCCTGGAGTGAGGCAGGGGTTGGCTACGAGCAGTACTTC. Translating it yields CAWSEAGVGYEQYF.

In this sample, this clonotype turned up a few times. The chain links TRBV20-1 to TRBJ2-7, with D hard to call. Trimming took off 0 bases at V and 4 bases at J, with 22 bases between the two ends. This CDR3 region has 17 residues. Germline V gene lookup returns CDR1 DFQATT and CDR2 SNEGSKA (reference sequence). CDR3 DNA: TGCAGTGCTAGAGACCTCACTCCGAAGGCCCTCGCATACGAGCAGTACTTC. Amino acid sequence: CSARDLTPKALAYEQYF.

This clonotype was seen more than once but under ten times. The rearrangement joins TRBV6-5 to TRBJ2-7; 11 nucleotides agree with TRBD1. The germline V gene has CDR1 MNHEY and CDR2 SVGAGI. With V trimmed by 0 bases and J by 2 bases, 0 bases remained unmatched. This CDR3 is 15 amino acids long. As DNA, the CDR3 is TGTGCCAGCAGTTACTCGGGACAGGGGGCCTACGAGCAGTACTTC. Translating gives CASSYSGQGAYEQYF.

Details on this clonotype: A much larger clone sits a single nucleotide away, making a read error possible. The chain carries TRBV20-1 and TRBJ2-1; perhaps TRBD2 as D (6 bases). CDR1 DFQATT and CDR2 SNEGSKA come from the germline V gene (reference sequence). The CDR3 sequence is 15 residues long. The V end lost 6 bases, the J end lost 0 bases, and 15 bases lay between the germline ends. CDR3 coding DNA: TGCAGTGCCAAAGGCAACGGGAGCTCCTACAATGAGCAGTTCTTC. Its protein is CSAKGNGSSYNEQFF.

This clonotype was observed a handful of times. The CDR3 spells CASNPRGYEQYF. The CDR3 bases are TGTGCCAGCAACCCAAGGGGTTACGAGCAGTACTTC. The chain recombines TRBV2 with TRBJ2-7, with a weak D call TRBD1 (5 bases). Germline CDR1 SNHLY, CDR2 FYNNEI. The V gene lost 7 bases and the J gene lost 4 bases, with 11 bases spanning the gap. This CDR3 is 12 amino acids long.

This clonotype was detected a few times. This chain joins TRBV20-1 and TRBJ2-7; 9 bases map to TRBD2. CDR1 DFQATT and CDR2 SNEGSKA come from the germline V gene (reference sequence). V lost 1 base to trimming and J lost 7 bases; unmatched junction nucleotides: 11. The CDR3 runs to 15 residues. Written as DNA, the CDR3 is TGCAGTGCTAGAGGCGCTAGCGGGGATGTCGGTGAGCAGTACTTC. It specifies CSARGASGDVGEQYF.

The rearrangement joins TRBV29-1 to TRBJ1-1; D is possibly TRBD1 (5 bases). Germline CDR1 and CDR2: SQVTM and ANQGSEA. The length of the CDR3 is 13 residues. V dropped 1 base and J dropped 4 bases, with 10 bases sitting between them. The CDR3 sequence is CSVEGGGGTEAFF. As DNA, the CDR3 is TGCAGCGTTGAAGGAGGTGGGGGCACTGAAGCTTTCTTT.

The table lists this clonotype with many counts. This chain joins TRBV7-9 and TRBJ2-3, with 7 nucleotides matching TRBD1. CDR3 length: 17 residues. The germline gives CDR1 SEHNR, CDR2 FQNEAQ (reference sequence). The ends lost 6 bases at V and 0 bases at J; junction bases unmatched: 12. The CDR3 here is CASSSDRTVSSTDTQYF. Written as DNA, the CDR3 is TGTGCCAGCAGTTCGGACAGGACGGTCTCTAGCACAGATACGCAGTATTTT.

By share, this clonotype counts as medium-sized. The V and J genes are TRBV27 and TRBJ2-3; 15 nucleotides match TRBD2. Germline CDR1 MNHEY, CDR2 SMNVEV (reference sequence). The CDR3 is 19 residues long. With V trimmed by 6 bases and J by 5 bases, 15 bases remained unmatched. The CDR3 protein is CASSSHTGTSGRNGDTQYF. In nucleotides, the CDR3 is TGTGCCAGCAGCTCCCACACCGGGACTAGCGGGAGGAACGGAGATACGCAGTATTTT.

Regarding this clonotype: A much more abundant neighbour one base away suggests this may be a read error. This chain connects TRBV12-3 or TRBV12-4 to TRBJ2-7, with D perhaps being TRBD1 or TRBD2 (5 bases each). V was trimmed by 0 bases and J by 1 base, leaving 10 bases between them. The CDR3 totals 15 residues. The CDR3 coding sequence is TGTGCCAGCAGTTTAGCCGGGGCAGTGTCCTACGAGCAGTACTTC. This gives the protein CASSLAGAVSYEQYF.

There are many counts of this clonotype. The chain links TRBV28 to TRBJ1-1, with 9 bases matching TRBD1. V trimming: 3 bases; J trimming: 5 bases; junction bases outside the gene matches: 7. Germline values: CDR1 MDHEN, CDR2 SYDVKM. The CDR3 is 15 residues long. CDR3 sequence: CASSFTGTGNTEAFF. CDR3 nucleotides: TGTGCCAGCAGTTTCACCGGGACAGGGAATACTGAAGCTTTCTTT.

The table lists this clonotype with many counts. The CDR3 nucleotides read TGTGCCAGCAGTTACTCGAGACAGTACACCGGGGAGCTGTTTTTT. Its protein is CASSYSRQYTGELFF. The V gene is TRBV6-2 or TRBV6-3, the J gene TRBJ2-2, with a weak D call TRBD1 (5 bases). The CDR3 extends over 15 amino acids. Germline V CDR1 and CDR2: MNHEY, SVGEGT. V lost 0 bases and J 3 bases, leaving 8 bases between the germline ends.

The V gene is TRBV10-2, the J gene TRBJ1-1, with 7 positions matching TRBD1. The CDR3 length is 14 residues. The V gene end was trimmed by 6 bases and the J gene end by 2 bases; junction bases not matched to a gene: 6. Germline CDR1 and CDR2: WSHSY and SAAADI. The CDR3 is CASRDRVDNTEAFF. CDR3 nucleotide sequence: TGCGCCAGCAGAGACAGGGTCGACAACACTGAAGCTTTCTTT.

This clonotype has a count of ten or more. The CDR3 spells CASSLARATDTQYF. CDR3 in DNA: TGCGCCAGCAGCTTGGCAAGAGCAACAGATACGCAGTATTTT. The gene calls are TRBV5-1 and TRBJ2-3; D is unresolved. The germline V and J ends were trimmed by 0 bases and 3 bases, with 8 bases remaining between them. CDR1 SGHRS and CDR2 YFSETQ come from the germline V gene. The CDR3 is 14 residues long.

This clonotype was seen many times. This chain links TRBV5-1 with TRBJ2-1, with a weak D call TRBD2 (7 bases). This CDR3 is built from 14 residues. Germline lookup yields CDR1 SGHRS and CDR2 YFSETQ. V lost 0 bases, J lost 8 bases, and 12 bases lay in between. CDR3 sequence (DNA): TGCGCCAGCAGCTTGGACTGGGGGGGCGATGAGCAGTTCTTC. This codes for CASSLDWGGDEQFF.

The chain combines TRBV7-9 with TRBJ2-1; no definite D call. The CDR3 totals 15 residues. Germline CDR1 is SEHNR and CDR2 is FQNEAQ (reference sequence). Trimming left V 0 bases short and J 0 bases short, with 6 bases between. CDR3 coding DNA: TGTGCCAGCAGCTTAGCGGTGAGCTCCTACAATGAGCAGTTCTTC. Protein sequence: CASSLAVSSYNEQFF.

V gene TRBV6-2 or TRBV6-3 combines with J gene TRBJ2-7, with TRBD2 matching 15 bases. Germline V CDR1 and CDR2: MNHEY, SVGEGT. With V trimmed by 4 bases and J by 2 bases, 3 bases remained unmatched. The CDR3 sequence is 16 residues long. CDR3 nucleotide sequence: TGTGCCAGCAGTTCCCGGACTAGCGGGAGGGCCTACGAGCAGTACTTC. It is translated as CASSSRTSGRAYEQYF.

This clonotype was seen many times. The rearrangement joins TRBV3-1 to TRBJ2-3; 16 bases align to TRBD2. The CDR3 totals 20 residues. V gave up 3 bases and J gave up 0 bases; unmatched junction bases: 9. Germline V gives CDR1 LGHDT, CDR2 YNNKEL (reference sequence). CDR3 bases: TGTGCCAGCAGCCACCCTGAAGGGACTAGCGGGAGGGCCAGCACAGATACGCAGTATTTT. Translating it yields CASSHPEGTSGRASTDTQYF.

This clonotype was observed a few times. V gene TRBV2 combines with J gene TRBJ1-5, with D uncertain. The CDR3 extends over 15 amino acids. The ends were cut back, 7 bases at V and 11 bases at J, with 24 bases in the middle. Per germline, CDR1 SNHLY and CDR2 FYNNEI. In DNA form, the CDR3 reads TGTGCCAGCAAGCTAACTCTCCTCACAGCTCGGACCCAGCATTTT. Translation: CASKLTLLTARTQHF.